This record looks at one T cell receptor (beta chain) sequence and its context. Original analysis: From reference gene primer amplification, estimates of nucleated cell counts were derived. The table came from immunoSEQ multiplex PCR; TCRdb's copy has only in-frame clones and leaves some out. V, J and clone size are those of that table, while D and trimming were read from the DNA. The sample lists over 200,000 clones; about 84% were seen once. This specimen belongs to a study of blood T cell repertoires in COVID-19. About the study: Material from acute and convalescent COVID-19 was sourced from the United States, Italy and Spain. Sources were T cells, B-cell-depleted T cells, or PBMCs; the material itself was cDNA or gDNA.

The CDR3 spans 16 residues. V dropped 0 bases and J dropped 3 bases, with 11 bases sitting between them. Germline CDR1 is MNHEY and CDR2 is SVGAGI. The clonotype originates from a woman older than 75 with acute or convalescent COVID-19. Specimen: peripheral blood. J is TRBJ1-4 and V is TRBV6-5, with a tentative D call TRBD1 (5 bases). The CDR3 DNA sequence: TGTGCCAGCAGTTACTCGTTCAAACAGGCTAATGAAAAACTGTTTTTT. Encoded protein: CASSYSFKQANEKLFF.